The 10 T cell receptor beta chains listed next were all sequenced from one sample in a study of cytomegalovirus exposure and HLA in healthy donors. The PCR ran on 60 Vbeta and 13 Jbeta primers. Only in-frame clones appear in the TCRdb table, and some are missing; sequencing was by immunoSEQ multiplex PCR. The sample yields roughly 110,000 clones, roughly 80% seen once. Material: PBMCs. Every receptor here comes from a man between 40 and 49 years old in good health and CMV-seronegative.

The CDR3 sequence is CASSLGQRSGELFF. For the CDR3, the DNA is TGTGCCAGCAGCTTGGGACAGAGGTCCGGGGAGCTGTTTTTT. V usage is TRBV7-3 and J usage is TRBJ2-2; 7 bases are shared with TRBD1. The ends lost 3 bases at V and 6 bases at J; junction bases unmatched: 4. Germline CDR1 is SGHTA and CDR2 is FQGTGA. This CDR3 is 14 amino acids long.

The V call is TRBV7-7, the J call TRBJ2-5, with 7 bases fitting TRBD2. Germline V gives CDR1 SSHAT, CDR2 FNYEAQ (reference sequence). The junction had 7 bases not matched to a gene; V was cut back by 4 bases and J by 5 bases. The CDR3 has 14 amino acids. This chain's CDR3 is CASSYTGGMETQYF. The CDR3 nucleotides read TGTGCCAGCAGCTACACGGGGGGTATGGAGACCCAGTACTTC.

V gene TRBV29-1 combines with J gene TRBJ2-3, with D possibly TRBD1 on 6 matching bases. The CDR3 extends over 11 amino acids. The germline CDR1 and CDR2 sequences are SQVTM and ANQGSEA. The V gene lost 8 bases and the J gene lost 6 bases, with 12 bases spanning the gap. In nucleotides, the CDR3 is TGCAGCCCCCGTAGGGGGGATACGCAGTATTTT. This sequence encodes CSPRRGDTQYF.

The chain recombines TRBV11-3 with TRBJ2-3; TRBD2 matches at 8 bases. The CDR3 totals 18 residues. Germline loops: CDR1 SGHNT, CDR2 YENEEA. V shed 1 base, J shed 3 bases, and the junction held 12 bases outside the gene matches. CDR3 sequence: CASSLGVGLAGPTDTQYF. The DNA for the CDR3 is TGTGCCAGCAGCTTAGGGGTCGGGCTAGCGGGCCCTACAGATACGCAGTATTTT.

The CDR3 loop is CASTSGGSYNEQFF. The CDR3 coding sequence is TGCGCCAGCACCTCTGGGGGGTCCTACAATGAGCAGTTCTTC. V gene TRBV10-2 combines with J gene TRBJ2-1, with D perhaps TRBD2 (6 bases). From germline, CDR1 is WSHSY and CDR2 SAAADI. The V end lost 7 bases, the J end lost 1 base, and 11 bases lay between the germline ends. The CDR3 extends over 14 amino acids.

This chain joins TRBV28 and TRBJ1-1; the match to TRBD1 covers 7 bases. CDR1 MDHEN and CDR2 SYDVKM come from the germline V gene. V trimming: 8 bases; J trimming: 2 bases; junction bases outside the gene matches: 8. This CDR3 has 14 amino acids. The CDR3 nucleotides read TGTGCCAGCCTTCCCGGACAGGCAAACACTGAAGCTTTCTTT. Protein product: CASLPGQANTEAFF. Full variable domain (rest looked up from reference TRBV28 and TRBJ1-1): DVKVTQSSRYLVKRTGEKVFLECVQDMDHENMFWYRQDPGLGLRLIYFSYDVKMKEKGDIPEGYSVSREKKERFSLILESASTNQTSMYLCASLPGQANTEAFFGQGTRLTVV.

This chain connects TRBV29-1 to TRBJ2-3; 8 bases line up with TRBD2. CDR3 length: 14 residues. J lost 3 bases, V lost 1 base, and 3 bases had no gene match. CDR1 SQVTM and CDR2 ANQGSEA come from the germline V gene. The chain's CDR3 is CSVEVAGGTDTQYF. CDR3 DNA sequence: TGCAGCGTTGAAGTCGCGGGGGGTACAGATACGCAGTATTTT.

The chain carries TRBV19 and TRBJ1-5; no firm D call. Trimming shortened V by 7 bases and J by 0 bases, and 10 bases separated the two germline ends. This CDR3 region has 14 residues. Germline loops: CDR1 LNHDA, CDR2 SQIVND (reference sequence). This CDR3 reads CASTLTYSNQPQHF. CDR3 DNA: TGTGCCAGTACCTTAACCTATAGCAATCAGCCCCAGCATTTT.

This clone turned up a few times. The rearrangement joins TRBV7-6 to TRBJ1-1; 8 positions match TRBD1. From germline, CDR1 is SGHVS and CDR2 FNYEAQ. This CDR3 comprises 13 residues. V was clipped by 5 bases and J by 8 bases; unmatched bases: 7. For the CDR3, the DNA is TGTGCCAGCAGCGCCCGACAGGGGAGGGAAGCTTTCTTT. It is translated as CASSARQGREAFF. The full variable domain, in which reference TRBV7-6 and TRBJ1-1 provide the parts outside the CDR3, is GAGVSQSPRYKVTKRGQDVALRCDPISGHVSLYWYRQALGQGPEFLTYFNYEAQQDKSGLPNDRFSAERPEGSISTLTIQRTEQRDSAMYRCASSARQGREAFFGQGTRLTVV.

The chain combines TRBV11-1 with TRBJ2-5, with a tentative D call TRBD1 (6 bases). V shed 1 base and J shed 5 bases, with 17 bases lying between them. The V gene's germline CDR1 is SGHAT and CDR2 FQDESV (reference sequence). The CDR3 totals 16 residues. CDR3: CASSLGNRATVETQYF. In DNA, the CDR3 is TGTGCCAGCAGCTTAGGAAACAGGGCCACGGTGGAGACCCAGTACTTC.